The clone carrying this TCR beta chain has just a few counts. This entry belongs to a study of graft-versus-host responses after intestinal transplantation. Overall study findings and caveats: Recipient marrow showed GvH clones, some seen first in ileum or blood.

Irradiated stimulators labeled with violet dye, approximately 200,000 in number, were plated with approximately 200,000 CFSE-labeled responders. The method was immunoSEQ multiplex PCR; TCRdb's version includes in-frame clones alone and lacks a portion of them. The data show about 2,200 clones, approximately 31% seen once. The sequences come from alloreactive CD8+ T cells from a mixed lymphocyte reaction culture, collected before transplantation. Sample subset: CFSE-low proliferating T cells sorted from approximately 6-day pre-transplant mixed lymphocyte reaction (GvH or HvG direction). The receptor was isolated from a human patient who was an organ donor for intestinal transplantation.

The CDR3 nucleotides read TGCGCCAGCAGCGTTCCCAGCTACAATGAGCAGTTCTTC. It is translated as CASSVPSYNEQFF. The rearrangement links TRBV4-1 to TRBJ2-1; D is unresolved. Germline V gene data show CDR1 as MGHRA and CDR2 as YSYEKL. The CDR3 extends over 13 amino acids. Trimming took off 5 bases at V and 3 bases at J, with 8 bases between the two ends.